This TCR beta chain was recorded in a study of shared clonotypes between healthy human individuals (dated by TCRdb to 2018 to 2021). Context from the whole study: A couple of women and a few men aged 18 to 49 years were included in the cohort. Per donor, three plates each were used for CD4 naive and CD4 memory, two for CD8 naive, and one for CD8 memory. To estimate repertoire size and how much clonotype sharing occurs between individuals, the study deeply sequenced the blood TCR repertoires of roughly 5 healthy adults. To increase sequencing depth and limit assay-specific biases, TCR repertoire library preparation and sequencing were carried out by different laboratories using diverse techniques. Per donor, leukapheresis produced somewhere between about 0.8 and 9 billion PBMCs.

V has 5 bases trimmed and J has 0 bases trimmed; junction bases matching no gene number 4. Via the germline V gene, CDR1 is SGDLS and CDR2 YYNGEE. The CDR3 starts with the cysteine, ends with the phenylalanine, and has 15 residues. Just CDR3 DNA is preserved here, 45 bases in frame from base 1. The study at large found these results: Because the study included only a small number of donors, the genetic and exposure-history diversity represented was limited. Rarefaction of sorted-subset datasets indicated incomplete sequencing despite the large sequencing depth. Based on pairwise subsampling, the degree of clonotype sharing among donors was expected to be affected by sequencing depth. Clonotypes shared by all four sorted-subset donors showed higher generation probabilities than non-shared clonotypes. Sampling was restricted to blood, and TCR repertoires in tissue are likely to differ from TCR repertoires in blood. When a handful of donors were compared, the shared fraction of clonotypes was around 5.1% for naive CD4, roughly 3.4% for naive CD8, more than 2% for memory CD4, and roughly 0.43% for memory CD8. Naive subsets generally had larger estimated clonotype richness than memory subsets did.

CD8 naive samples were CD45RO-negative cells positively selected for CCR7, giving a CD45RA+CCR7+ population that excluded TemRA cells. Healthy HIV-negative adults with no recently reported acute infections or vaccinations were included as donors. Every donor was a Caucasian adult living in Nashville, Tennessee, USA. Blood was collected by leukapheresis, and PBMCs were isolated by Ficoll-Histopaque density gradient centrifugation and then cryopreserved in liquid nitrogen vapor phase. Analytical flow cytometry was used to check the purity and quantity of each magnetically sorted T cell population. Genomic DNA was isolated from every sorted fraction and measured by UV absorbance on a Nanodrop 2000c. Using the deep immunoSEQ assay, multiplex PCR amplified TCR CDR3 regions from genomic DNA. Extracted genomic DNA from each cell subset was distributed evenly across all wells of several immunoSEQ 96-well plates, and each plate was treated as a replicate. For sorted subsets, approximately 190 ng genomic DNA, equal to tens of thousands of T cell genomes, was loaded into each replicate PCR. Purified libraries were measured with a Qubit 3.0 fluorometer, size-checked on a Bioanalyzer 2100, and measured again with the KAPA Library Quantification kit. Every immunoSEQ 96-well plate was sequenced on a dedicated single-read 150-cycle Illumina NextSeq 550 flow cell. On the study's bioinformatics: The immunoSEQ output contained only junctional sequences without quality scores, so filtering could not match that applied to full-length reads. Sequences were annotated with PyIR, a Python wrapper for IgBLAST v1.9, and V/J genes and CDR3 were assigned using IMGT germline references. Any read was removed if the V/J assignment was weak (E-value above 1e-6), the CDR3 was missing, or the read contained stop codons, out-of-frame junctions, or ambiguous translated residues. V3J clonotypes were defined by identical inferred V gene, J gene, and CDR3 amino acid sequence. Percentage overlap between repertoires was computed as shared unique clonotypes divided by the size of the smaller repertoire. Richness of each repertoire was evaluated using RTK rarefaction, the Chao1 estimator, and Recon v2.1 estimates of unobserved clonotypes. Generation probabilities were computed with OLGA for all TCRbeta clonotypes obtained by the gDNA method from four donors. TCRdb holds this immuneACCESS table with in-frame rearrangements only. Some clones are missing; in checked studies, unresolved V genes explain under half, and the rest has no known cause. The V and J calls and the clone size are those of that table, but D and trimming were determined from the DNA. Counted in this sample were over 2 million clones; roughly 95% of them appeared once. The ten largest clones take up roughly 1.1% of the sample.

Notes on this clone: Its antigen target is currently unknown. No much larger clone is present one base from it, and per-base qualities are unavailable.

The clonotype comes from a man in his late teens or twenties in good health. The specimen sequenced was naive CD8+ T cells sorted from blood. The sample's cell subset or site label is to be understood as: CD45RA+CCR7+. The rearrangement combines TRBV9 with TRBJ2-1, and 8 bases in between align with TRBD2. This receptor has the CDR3 CASSPGTSSYNEQFF. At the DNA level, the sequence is TGTGCCAGCAGTCCAGGGACTAGCTCCTACAATGAGCAGTTCTTC.